These 27 T cell receptor beta chains were all obtained from the same sample, sequenced in a study of Ad26.COV2.S vaccination and SARS-CoV-2 variants. The assay was immunoSEQ multiplex PCR, and TCRdb's table has in-frame clones only and misses some. Here the sample spans just over 350,000 clones, approximately 81% being singletons. Sample treatment: some 20 received Ad26.COV2.S at low or high dose, single or two shots; about 5 received placebo; per-sample allocation not given. On day 63 after the first injection, vaccine and placebo recipients gave samples. The material sequenced was peripheral blood, taken in a trial of Ad26.COV2.S vaccine versus placebo. All receptors come from a person between 18 and 65 years old who received the Ad26.COV2.S COVID-19 vaccine or a placebo.

This clone was counted only a few times. The chain recombines TRBV5-1 with TRBJ2-7, with D possibly TRBD1 on 6 matching bases. The V end lost 0 bases, the J end lost 1 base, and 11 bases lay between the germline ends. This CDR3 is built from 15 residues. The germline V gene encodes CDR1 SGHRS and CDR2 YFSETQ. The CDR3 here is CASSLVSRGSYEQYF. The CDR3 DNA reads TGCGCCAGCAGCTTGGTATCCAGGGGATCCTACGAGCAGTACTTC.

This chain joins TRBV11-2 and TRBJ2-5; D not resolved. Germline CDR1 reads SGHAT; CDR2 reads FQNNGV. The CDR3 contains 12 residues. With 6 bases removed from V and 2 bases from J, the gap between germline ends came to 7 bases. DNA for the CDR3: TGTGCCAGCAGTTGGGCACAAGAGACCCAGTACTTC. Its translation is CASSWAQETQYF.

This clone was observed a handful of times. V usage is TRBV4-1 and J usage is TRBJ2-1, with no clear D. V shed 1 base and J shed 8 bases, with 18 bases lying between them. The CDR3 has 16 amino acids. CDR1 and CDR2 from the germline V gene are MGHRA and YSYEKL. CDR3: CASSQASPPLHDEQFF. The CDR3 nucleotides are TGCGCCAGCAGCCAAGCCAGCCCGCCGCTGCACGATGAGCAGTTCTTC.

V gene TRBV10-3 combines with J gene TRBJ1-1, with D possibly being TRBD1 (6 bases). CDR3 length: 13 amino acids. CDR1 and CDR2 (germline): ENHRY, SYGVKD. V lost 2 bases and J lost 4, with 8 bases in between. As DNA, the CDR3 is TGTGCCATCAGTGAGATACAGGGCACTGAAGCTTTCTTT. Protein sequence: CAISEIQGTEAFF.

This chain uses TRBV4-3 with TRBJ2-7, with D tentatively TRBD2 (5 bases). CDR1 is LGHNA, CDR2 YSLEER, per germline. Trimming took 4 bases from V and 2 from J, leaving 12 bases between them. This CDR3 comprises 14 residues. CDR3 DNA: TGCGCCAGCAGCCCACCCGGGAAACCCTACGAGCAGTACTTC. Translation gives CASSPPGKPYEQYF.

This chain joins TRBV6-4 and TRBJ1-1; the D is unclear. The germline V gene encodes CDR1 MRHNA and CDR2 SNTAGT. The CDR3 runs to 13 residues. Trimming took off 5 bases at V and 5 bases at J, with 12 bases between the two ends. The CDR3 region has the DNA TGTGCCAGCAGTACGGAAGGAGGTACTGAAGCTTTCTTT. Amino acids: CASSTEGGTEAFF.

Concerning this clone itself: Distinct nucleotide sequences in the sample also encode this CDR3. The V gene is TRBV5-4, the J gene TRBJ2-3; TRBD2 matches 12 bases. From germline, CDR1 is SGHNT and CDR2 YYREEE (reference sequence). Germline trimming cut 3 bases from V and 5 bases from J; bases unmatched to any gene: 4. CDR3 size: 15 residues. Written as DNA, the CDR3 is TGTGCCAGCAGCTCTAGCGGGGGGGCTGAAGATACGCAGTATTTT. It specifies CASSSSGGAEDTQYF. The variable domain in full, with the rest retrieved from reference TRBV5-4 and TRBJ2-3, is ETGVTQSPTHLIKTRGQQVTLRCSSQSGHNTVSWYQQALGQGPQFIFQYYREEENGRGNFPPRFSGLQFPNYSSELNVNALELDDSALYLCASSSSGGAEDTQYFGPGTRLTVL.

V is TRBV30 and J is TRBJ2-4; 11 bases map to TRBD1. Germline lookup yields CDR1 GTSNPN and CDR2 SVGIG (reference sequence). The CDR3 loop spans 15 amino acids. V dropped 2 bases and J dropped 2; count of bases not matched to a gene: 2. The CDR3 sequence: CAWSWTGGPKNIQYF. For the CDR3, the DNA is TGTGCCTGGAGTTGGACAGGGGGCCCCAAAAACATTCAGTACTTC.

This chain connects TRBV10-3 to TRBJ2-5; D not certain. V was clipped by 7 bases and J by 5 bases, with 20 bases between them. The germline V gene encodes CDR1 ENHRY and CDR2 SYGVKD. The CDR3 covers 15 residues. DNA for the CDR3: TGTGCCATCATAGGTACAGCAGGCTCTATCGAGACCCAGTACTTC. It encodes CAIIGTAGSIETQYF.

This chain links TRBV2 with TRBJ2-1; TRBD2 is a possible D gene (6 bases). The CDR3 totals 11 residues. Between the trimmed V and J ends, which lost 6 bases and 12 bases, there was a span of 12 bases. Germline V gene sequence: CDR1 SNHLY, CDR2 FYNNEI. DNA for the CDR3: TGTGCCAGCAGCCCTGGGACTCGGCAGTTCTTC. Its translation: CASSPGTRQFF.

The J gene is TRBJ1-2, the V gene TRBV5-4; tentatively, D is TRBD1 (5 bases). Trimming removed 2 bases at V and 8 bases at J, with 7 bases between. The length of the CDR3 is 11 residues. Germline V gives CDR1 SGHNT, CDR2 YYREEE (reference sequence). CDR3 nucleotides: TGTGCCAGCAGCTTCAGGGACGGCTACACCTTC. Encoded protein: CASSFRDGYTF.

A remark on this clone: Within the sample, other DNA sequences also encode this same CDR3. The chain uses TRBV3-1 (or the pseudogene TRBV3-2) and TRBJ2-5, with D possibly matching TRBD1 (5 bases). This CDR3 region has 12 residues. Trimming took off 4 bases at V and 2 bases at J, with 5 bases between the two ends. CDR1 is LGHDT, CDR2 YNNKEL, per germline (reference sequence). The CDR3 nucleotides are TGTGCCAGCAGCCGACAGCAAGAGACCCAGTACTTC. Translating it yields CASSRQQETQYF.

This chain connects TRBV28 to TRBJ2-3; the D gene could be TRBD1 or TRBD2 (5 bases each). Germline V gene sequence: CDR1 MDHEN, CDR2 SYDVKM. V gave up 3 bases and J gave up 0 bases, with 10 bases separating them. CDR3 length equals 15 residues. In DNA form, the CDR3 reads TGTGCCAGCAGTTTCGGGACGACGAGCACAGATACGCAGTATTTT. Its protein is CASSFGTTSTDTQYF. The full variable domain, with the rest looked up from reference TRBV28 and TRBJ2-3, is DVKVTQSSRYLVKRTGEKVFLECVQDMDHENMFWYRQDPGLGLRLIYFSYDVKMKEKGDIPEGYSVSREKKERFSLILESASTNQTSMYLCASSFGTTSTDTQYFGPGTRLTVL.

CDR3: CASSSPGLAGPGRYNEQFF. In DNA, the CDR3 is TGTGCCAGCAGTTCTCCGGGACTAGCGGGACCGGGACGTTACAATGAGCAGTTCTTC. The chain employs TRBV5-6 and TRBJ2-1; 13 bases are a match to TRBD2. The V and J ends lost 5 bases and 4 bases, in that order; junction bases with no gene match: 15. The germline gives CDR1 SGHDT, CDR2 YYEEEE. The length of the CDR3 is 19 residues.

V is TRBV24-1 and J is TRBJ1-1; TRBD1 matches 8 bases. Per the germline V gene, CDR1 is KGHDR and CDR2 is SFDVKD. CDR3 length: 12 amino acids. Trimming took 4 bases from V and 10 from J; bases not matched to a gene: 4. CDR3 coding DNA: TGTGCCACCAGTGAGCCAGGGGGCTCAGCTTTCTTT. This translates into CATSEPGGSAFF.

The chain carries TRBV27 and TRBJ2-2; 8 nucleotides align to TRBD1. The J segment lost 1 base and the V segment lost 1 base, leaving 5 bases of the junction unmatched. Germline-derived CDR1 and CDR2 are MNHEY and SMNVEV (reference sequence). The CDR3 loop spans 17 amino acids. CDR3 in amino acids: CASSLWTGTGNTGELFF. The CDR3, as DNA: TGTGCCAGCAGTTTATGGACCGGGACAGGGAACACCGGGGAGCTGTTTTTT.

The chain has TRBV5-1 and TRBJ2-5, with D perhaps TRBD1 or TRBD2 (6 bases each). The CDR3 length is 18 residues. From germline, CDR1 is SGHRS and CDR2 YFSETQ. The ends were cut back, 0 bases at V and 2 bases at J, with 20 bases in the middle. The CDR3 loop is CASSLGPQGRGNQETQYF. The CDR3 DNA reads as TGCGCCAGCAGCTTGGGGCCACAGGGACGGGGGAATCAAGAGACCCAGTACTTC.

The CDR3 here is CASSSPSGLAGGRNEQFF. Here the CDR3 DNA reads TGTGCCAGCAGCTCCCCTTCGGGACTAGCGGGAGGGAGGAATGAGCAGTTCTTC. The rearrangement links TRBV7-9 to TRBJ2-1; TRBD2 matches 16 bases. Trimming cost V 4 bases and J 7 bases; bases outside gene matches: 10. Per germline, CDR1 SEHNR and CDR2 FQNEAQ (reference sequence). This CDR3 has 18 residues.

This clone was observed once. The CDR3 reads CASSLLDSIYEQYF. The CDR3 DNA reads as TGTGCCAGCAGCCTCCTGGACAGCATTTACGAGCAGTACTTC. This rearrangement joins TRBV7-9 to TRBJ2-7; the D gene is possibly TRBD1 (6 bases). V lost 5 bases, J lost 4 bases, and 15 bases lay in between. The CDR3 totals 14 residues. Looked up from germline, CDR1 is SEHNR and CDR2 is FQNEAQ (reference sequence).

A single count supports this clone. This chain joins TRBV9 and TRBJ2-2; TRBD2 aligns across 15 bases. This CDR3 region has 17 residues. V lost 3 bases to trimming and J lost 5 bases; unmatched junction nucleotides: 5. CDR1 is SGDLS and CDR2 is YYNGEE in the germline V gene. CDR3 DNA: TGTGCCAGCAGCGGGACTAGCGGGAGGGCGGGTACCGGGGAGCTGTTTTTT. It yields the protein CASSGTSGRAGTGELFF.

The chain links TRBV5-1 to TRBJ2-7; D gene uncertain. This CDR3 is 15 amino acids long. Germline V gives CDR1 SGHRS, CDR2 YFSETQ. V lost 0 bases and J 1 base, leaving 11 bases between the germline ends. The chain's CDR3 is CASSLAGQPSYEQYF. The DNA of the CDR3 is TGCGCCAGCAGCTTGGCCGGGCAGCCATCCTACGAGCAGTACTTC.

The V call is TRBV2, the J call TRBJ2-7; 7 bases are a match to TRBD1. This CDR3 is 14 amino acids long. Trimming removed 7 bases from V and 0 bases from J; junction bases left unmatched: 6. Germline V gene lookup returns CDR1 SNHLY and CDR2 FYNNEI. In DNA form, the CDR3 reads TGTGCCAGCAATCTCCGGGACAGCTCCTACGAGCAGTACTTC. This codes for CASNLRDSSYEQYF.

The chain uses TRBV6-1 and TRBJ2-4, with a weak D call TRBD1 (6 bases). V dropped 1 base and J dropped 13 bases, with 14 bases sitting between them. Germline V gives CDR1 MNHNS, CDR2 SASEGT. The CDR3 covers 13 residues. The CDR3 DNA sequence: TGTGCCAGCAGTGAAGACAGGGTCTTGCGACAGTACTTC. This codes for CASSEDRVLRQYF.

About this clone: Distinct nucleotide sequences in the sample also encode this CDR3. The J gene is TRBJ2-3, the V gene TRBV7-2; D is ambiguous. CDR3 length: 13 amino acids. Per the germline V gene, CDR1 is SGHTA and CDR2 is FQGNSA. Deletions cut 1 base from V and 1 base from J, with 3 bases between. CDR3 DNA: TGTGCCAGCAGCTTAGTTGGCACAGATACGCAGTATTTT. As protein: CASSLVGTDTQYF.

This clone was recorded a few times. J is TRBJ1-2 and V is TRBV5-1; possibly TRBD1 for D (5 bases). The V end lost 5 bases, the J end lost 1 base, and 15 bases lay between the germline ends. CDR1 SGHRS and CDR2 YFSETQ come from the germline V gene. The CDR3 covers 15 residues. Here the CDR3 DNA reads TGCGCCAGCAGATCTTGGGGGGAGAATAACTATGGCTACACCTTC. This translates into CASRSWGENNYGYTF.

The chain carries TRBV29-1 and TRBJ1-2; D not resolved. This CDR3 has 12 amino acids. Germline assignment: CDR1 SQVTM and CDR2 ANQGSEA. V lost 4 bases and J 7 bases, leaving 13 bases between the germline ends. The CDR3 DNA sequence: TGCAGCGTTGCCTCCTCGGCAGGTGGCTACACCTTC. Translated, it gives CSVASSAGGYTF.

The chain joins TRBV24-1 to TRBJ2-1; TRBD2 matches 8 bases. The CDR3 covers 15 residues. The V and J ends lost 7 bases and 3 bases, in that order; junction bases with no gene match: 7. Looked up from germline, CDR1 is KGHDR and CDR2 is SFDVKD. In nucleotides, the CDR3 is TGTGCCACCAGACCCCGGGGGGGGGACTACAATGAGCAGTTCTTC. It encodes CATRPRGGDYNEQFF.